These T cell receptor beta chains were read from a single sample in a study of OX40 agonist ivuxolimab in advanced cancers. Assay: immunoSEQ multiplex PCR; the TCRdb copy retains only in-frame clones and omits some. The sample has about 58,000 clones, 80% to 90% seen once. The sequencing here drew on CD4+ or CD8+ T cells sorted from blood, taken in a trial of the OX40 agonist ivuxolimab. Receptors were obtained from an adult with an advanced solid tumor such as melanoma, head and neck, liver or kidney cancer. Each CDR3 is given with its conserved first and last residue. Each record gives: clone size, V gene, CDR3 length, D gene, J gene, CDR3 DNA, CDR3 protein. A D gene is named only where the DNA matches it firmly. Size is stated for part of the rows, as once, few or many counts, or as a class when the clone is expanded.

>.|TRBV6-6|13|TRBD1|TRBJ1-1
TGTGCCAGCAGGAACAGGGGAAACACTGAAGCTTTCTTT
CASRNRGNTEAFF
>.|TRBV28|14|TRBD1|TRBJ1-2
TGTGCCAGCAGGGGACAGGGGGCCGCCGGCGGCTACACCTTC
CASRGQGAAGGYTF
>.|TRBV19|12|.|TRBJ2-1
TGTGCCAGTAGTATAGAGCACGGGGAGCAGTTCTTC
CASSIEHGEQFF
>.|TRBV28|14|TRBD1|TRBJ1-5
TGTGCCAGCAGTCGGGACAGCAGCAATCAGCCCCAGCATTTT
CASSRDSSNQPQHF
>once|TRBV7-2|14|.|TRBJ1-5
TGTGCCAGCAGCTTAGCCCATGAGGGACAGCCCCAGCATTTT
CASSLAHEGQPQHF
>.|TRBV28|14|.|TRBJ2-7
TGTGCCAGCAGTTTAGAGGGGACGGCCGGCGAGCAGTACTTC
CASSLEGTAGEQYF
>.|TRBV10-3|14|.|TRBJ1-1
TGTGCCATCAGGACACAAACAGGGAACGCTGAAGCTTTCTTT
CAIRTQTGNAEAFF
>.|TRBV5-1|16|TRBD1|TRBJ1-2
TGCGCCAGCAGCTTGGATACAACAGGGGATCTGCATGGCTACACCTTC
CASSLDTTGDLHGYTF
>.|TRBV7-7|14|.|TRBJ2-5
TGTGCTAGCAGCTTAGGGGGGTTCGCGGAGACCCAGTACTTC
CASSLGGFAETQYF
>.|TRBV10-3|14|.|TRBJ1-2
TGTGCCATCAGTGGGGGAATCTTAGACTATGGCTACACCTTC
CAISGGILDYGYTF
>.|TRBV5-1|15|.|TRBJ1-3
TGCGCCAGCAGCACTTCAGTGGGTGCTGGAAACACCATATATTTT
CASSTSVGAGNTIYF
>.|TRBV29-1|14|.|TRBJ2-1
TGCAGCGTTGAACCCGCGGAATCCTACAATGAGCAGTTCTTC
CSVEPAESYNEQFF
>once|TRBV29-1|13|.|TRBJ2-3
TGCAGCGTTGCTTTCCTAGTCTCAGATACGCAGTATTTT
CSVAFLVSDTQYF
>.|TRBV28|16|.|TRBJ1-4
TGTGCCAGCAGTTTTCGGGGGGCGCCTACTAATGAAAAACTGTTTTTT
CASSFRGAPTNEKLFF
>.|TRBV5-6|16|TRBD2|TRBJ2-2
TGTGCCAGCAGCTCCCGACTAGCGGGTTACACCGGGGAGCTGTTTTTT
CASSSRLAGYTGELFF
>.|TRBV7-9|13|.|TRBJ2-5
TGTGCCAGCAGCTTGTACTCCCAAGAGACCCAGTACTTC
CASSLYSQETQYF
>few|TRBV28|11|.|TRBJ1-1
TGTGCCAGCAGTTCCAACACTGAAGCTTTCTTT
CASSSNTEAFF
>.|TRBV19|14|TRBD1|TRBJ1-5
TGTGCCAGTATTGGCCGGGACAGTTATCAGCCCCAGCATTTT
CASIGRDSYQPQHF
>few|TRBV6-5|12|TRBD1|TRBJ2-1
TGTGCCAGCAGTAAAGGGACAGGGCAGCAGTTCTTC
CASSKGTGQQFF
>.|TRBV6-6|14|.|TRBJ2-1
TGTGCCAGCCGAAAGTCCGGGAGCGACAATGAGCAGTTCTTC
CASRKSGSDNEQFF
>.|TRBV6-5|15|.|TRBJ1-1
TGTGCCAGCAGTTATCTTGGACACCTGAACACTGAAGCTTTCTTT
CASSYLGHLNTEAFF
>few|TRBV6-1|11|.|TRBJ1-2
TGTGCCAGCAGTGAAACGACAGGCTACACCTTC
CASSETTGYTF
>.|TRBV7-9|18|TRBD2|TRBJ2-1
TGTGCCAGCAGATACAGACTAGCGGGAGGGGATAGGAACAATGAGCAGTTCTTC
CASRYRLAGGDRNNEQFF
>.|TRBV6-6|16|TRBD2|TRBJ2-1
TGTGCCAGCAGTCAGCCGGGTAGCGGGAGTTGGGATGAGCAGTTCTTC
CASSQPGSGSWDEQFF
>.|TRBV6-1|13|TRBD1|TRBJ1-2
TGTGCCAGCAGTGCGGGACAGGGGCATGGCTACACCTTC
CASSAGQGHGYTF
>few|TRBV19|18|TRBD2|TRBJ2-6
TGTGCCAGTAGTGGACTAGCGGGCCTTCTCTCTGGGGCCAACGTCCTGACTTTC
CASSGLAGLLSGANVLTF
>.|TRBV29-1|12|.|TRBJ2-2
TGCAGCGTTAACAGTAACACCGGGGAGCTGTTTTTT
CSVNSNTGELFF
>.|TRBV19|14|.|TRBJ2-7
TGTGCCAGTAGTTCGCAGGGGAATCTAGACGAGCAGTACTTC
CASSSQGNLDEQYF
>.|TRBV20-1|11|.|TRBJ1-2
TGCAGTGCTAGCCCCATCTATGGCTACACCTTC
CSASPIYGYTF